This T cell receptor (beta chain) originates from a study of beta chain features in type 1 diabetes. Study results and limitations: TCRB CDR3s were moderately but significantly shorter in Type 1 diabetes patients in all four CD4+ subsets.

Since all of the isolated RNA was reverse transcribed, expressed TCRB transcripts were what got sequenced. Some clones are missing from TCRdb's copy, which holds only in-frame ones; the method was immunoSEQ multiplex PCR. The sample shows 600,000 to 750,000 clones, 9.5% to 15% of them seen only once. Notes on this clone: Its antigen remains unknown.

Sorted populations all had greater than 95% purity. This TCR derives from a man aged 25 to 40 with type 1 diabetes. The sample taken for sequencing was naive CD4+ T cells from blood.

CDR3 sequence reads: CATGSGGLPDYGYTF. CDR3 nucleotide sequence: TGTGCCACCGGGAGCGGGGGGTTACCTGACTATGGCTACACCTTC. This chain connects TRBV6-6 to TRBJ1-2; tentatively, D is TRBD1 (5 bases). CDR3 length: 15 residues. Germline lookup yields CDR1 MNHNY and CDR2 SVGAGI (reference sequence). The V and J ends lost 10 bases and 3 bases respectively, with 21 bases between them.